This T cell receptor (beta chain) was recorded in a study of blood T cell repertoires in COVID-19. Trimming removed 0 bases from V and 4 bases from J; junction bases left unmatched: 3. The CDR3 spans 14 residues. Germline V gene lookup returns CDR1 SGDLS and CDR2 YYNGEE. Measured with immunoSEQ multiplex PCR; TCRdb has only the in-frame clones, and not every one. The sample lists about 370,000 clones; around 87% were seen once. Sequenced sample: peripheral blood. The chain carries TRBV9 and TRBJ1-2; TRBD1 aligns across 7 bases. This receptor was obtained from a woman younger than 45 with COVID-19, enrolled during active disease. The CDR3: CASSVGGTVYGYTF. Here the CDR3 DNA reads TGTGCCAGCAGCGTAGGGGGGACAGTCTATGGCTACACCTTC.